The 22 T cell receptor beta chains listed next were all sequenced from one sample in a study of radiotherapy plus CTLA-4 blockade in lung cancer. Libraries were prepared by immunoSEQ multiplex PCR; TCRdb keeps only in-frame clonotypes and omits some of them. The sample contains 40,000 or so clones, 80% to 90% of which appear only once. The source was peripheral blood, collected from a patient treated with radiotherapy plus ipilimumab. The receptors were sampled from a human donor with non-small cell lung cancer whose response to radiotherapy plus ipilimumab could not be evaluated.

The gene calls are TRBV10-3 and TRBJ1-6, with D tentatively TRBD1 (6 bases). The length of the CDR3 is 14 residues. Germline assignment: CDR1 ENHRY and CDR2 SYGVKD. V was pared by 4 bases and J by 5 bases, with 9 bases between. The CDR3 is CAISVGQNNSPLHF. CDR3 nucleotides: TGTGCCATCAGTGTAGGACAGAATAATTCACCCCTCCACTTT.

The chain joins TRBV7-8 to TRBJ2-7; no clear D gene. The CDR3 is 14 residues long. V was shortened by 1 base and J by 0 bases, with 7 bases between the two germline ends. Germline V gene sequence: CDR1 SGHVS, CDR2 FQNEAQ. As DNA, the CDR3 is TGTGCCAGCAGCTTAGTTGAGAACTCCTACGAGCAGTACTTC. This gives the protein CASSLVENSYEQYF.

There are a few counts of this clone. The rearrangement joins TRBV27 to TRBJ2-7; unclear D gene. Per the germline V gene, CDR1 is MNHEY and CDR2 is SMNVEV (reference sequence). Trimming stripped 5 bases from V and 0 bases from J, with 14 bases between. The CDR3 sequence is 15 residues long. The CDR3 bases are TGTGCCAGCAGTAATGGGCCGCTCCGCTCCTACGAGCAGTACTTC. It codes for CASSNGPLRSYEQYF.

The chain couples TRBV9 to TRBJ2-7; TRBD1 is a possible D gene (6 bases). This CDR3 has 17 amino acids. The germline V and J ends were trimmed by 4 bases and 6 bases, with 26 bases remaining between them. The germline gives CDR1 SGDLS, CDR2 YYNGEE. CDR3 DNA: TGTGCCAGCAGCTCAGGGGTGACGCAACCACCGAGTCCCGAGCAGTACTTC. Amino acid sequence: CASSSGVTQPPSPEQYF.

This clone was counted between two and nine times. The chain combines TRBV5-4 with TRBJ2-1; the D gene is possibly TRBD1 (6 bases). This CDR3 spans 13 amino acids. The germline V and J ends were trimmed by 4 bases and 5 bases, with 10 bases remaining between them. Germline lookup yields CDR1 SGHNT and CDR2 YYREEE (reference sequence). The CDR3 reads CASSPRTDNEQFF. CDR3 in DNA: TGTGCCAGCAGCCCCCGGACAGACAATGAGCAGTTCTTC. Drawing the rest from reference TRBV5-4 and TRBJ2-1, the complete variable domain is ETGVTQSPTHLIKTRGQQVTLRCSSQSGHNTVSWYQQALGQGPQFIFQYYREEENGRGNFPPRFSGLQFPNYSSELNVNALELDDSALYLCASSPRTDNEQFFGPGTRLTVL.

This clone appeared a single time. The rearrangement links TRBV9 to TRBJ2-3; the D is unclear. The CDR3 consists of 13 residues. Germline V gives CDR1 SGDLS, CDR2 YYNGEE. Trimming removed 0 bases from V and 4 bases from J, with 6 bases in between. In DNA, the CDR3 is TGTGCCAGCAGCGTAGCGGTAGCAGATACGCAGTATTTT. Protein product: CASSVAVADTQYF.

The chain links TRBV18 to TRBJ2-7, with a tentative D call TRBD2 (5 bases). The CDR3 has 15 amino acids. The V and J ends lost 3 bases and 3 bases respectively, with 15 bases between them. CDR1 and CDR2 (germline): KGHSH, LQKENI. The CDR3 nucleotides are TGTGCCAGCTCACCTACAGCGGAGATGATCTACGAGCAGTACTTC. Protein sequence: CASSPTAEMIYEQYF.

This chain links TRBV5-1 with TRBJ2-2, with D uncertain. CDR1 and CDR2 from the germline V gene are SGHRS and YFSETQ. V was clipped by 0 bases and J by 4 bases, with 10 bases between them. CDR3 length: 15 amino acids. CDR3 DNA sequence: TGCGCCAGCAGCTTGGGCGTTTTTTCCACCGGGGAGCTGTTTTTT. It codes for CASSLGVFSTGELFF.

V is TRBV10-3 and J is TRBJ2-3, with D perhaps matching TRBD2 (5 bases). This CDR3 contains 17 residues. The germline CDR1 and CDR2 sequences are ENHRY and SYGVKD. Trimming left V 3 bases short and J 2 bases short, with 18 bases between. CDR3 coding DNA: TGTGCCATCAGTGACCTCTCCGCTGCGGGTTACACAGATACGCAGTATTTT. It is translated as CAISDLSAAGYTDTQYF.

This clone was detected only once. The chain couples TRBV11-2 to TRBJ2-1; TRBD2 agrees at 9 bases. Germline V gives CDR1 SGHAT, CDR2 FQNNGV. The CDR3 runs 14 residues. The junction had 1 base not matched to a gene; V was cut back by 1 base and J by 6 bases. The CDR3 DNA is TGTGCCAGCAGCTTAGCGACTAGCGGCAATGAGCAGTTCTTC. Translation gives CASSLATSGNEQFF.

The chain has TRBV6-5 and TRBJ2-3; D is ambiguous. V was clipped by 6 bases and J by 6 bases, with 10 bases between them. The CDR3 sequence is 12 residues long. CDR1 is MNHEY and CDR2 is SVGAGI in the germline V gene. CDR3 residues: CASRNSGDTQYF. The CDR3 DNA reads as TGTGCCAGCAGAAACAGTGGGGATACGCAGTATTTT.

The J gene is TRBJ2-2, the V gene TRBV5-4; 7 nucleotides agree with TRBD2. This CDR3 spans 16 amino acids. CDR1 and CDR2 from the germline V gene are SGHNT and YYREEE (reference sequence). J gave up 0 bases and V 3 bases, and 5 bases lay outside the gene matches. In nucleotides, the CDR3 is TGTGCCAGCAGCTGGCCTAGCGGATCGAACACCGGGGAGCTGTTTTTT. This encodes CASSWPSGSNTGELFF.

This clone was counted once. This chain connects TRBV7-2 to TRBJ1-1, with 9 bases that match TRBD1. From germline, CDR1 is SGHTA and CDR2 FQGNSA. The junction had 7 bases not matched to a gene; V was cut back by 4 bases and J by 4 bases. The CDR3 consists of 15 residues. The CDR3 nucleotides are TGTGCCAGCAGCTCCGGGACAGGGTCCGCCACTGAAGCTTTCTTT. As protein: CASSSGTGSATEAFF. The full variable domain, in which reference TRBV7-2 and TRBJ1-1 provide the parts outside the CDR3, is GAGVSQSPSNKVTEKGKDVELRCDPISGHTALYWYRQSLGQGLEFLIYFQGNSAPDKSGLPSDRFSAERTGGSVSTLTIQRTQQEDSAVYLCASSSGTGSATEAFFGQGTRLTVV.

A few counts support this clone. J is TRBJ1-2 and V is TRBV28; 10 bases fit TRBD1. Trimming took 5 bases from V and 4 from J; bases not matched to a gene: 19. This CDR3 contains 19 residues. Germline V lookup: CDR1 MDHEN, CDR2 SYDVKM. CDR3: CASSPPHLGTGVRSYGYTF. The CDR3 coding sequence is TGTGCCAGCAGTCCCCCCCATTTGGGGACAGGGGTTAGAAGCTATGGCTACACCTTC.

This clone showed up just once. This chain uses TRBV23-1 with TRBJ2-6; no firm D call. TRBV23-1 counts as an open reading frame of uncertain function. The CDR3 consists of 14 residues. With 10 bases removed from V and 0 bases from J, the gap between germline ends came to 10 bases. CDR3 DNA: TGCGCCACCCGACACGTCTCTGGGGCCAACGTCCTGACTTTC. Its translation is CATRHVSGANVLTF.

The gene calls are TRBV11-2 and TRBJ2-7, with D possibly matching TRBD2 (6 bases). CDR1 and CDR2 from the germline V gene are SGHAT and FQNNGV. CDR3 length equals 14 residues. Trimming cost V 4 bases and J 5 bases, with 15 bases left between them. CDR3 coding DNA: TGTGCCAGCAGCTCGGGCTACGGAGGGGACGAGCAGTACTTC. As protein: CASSSGYGGDEQYF.

The V call is TRBV11-3, the J call TRBJ2-2; 13 positions agree with TRBD2. V shed 5 bases and J 4 bases; nucleotides not matched to a gene: 10. In germline, CDR1 is SGHNT, CDR2 YENEEA. The CDR3 totals 18 residues. CDR3 sequence: CASSPGLAGVWSTGELFF. The CDR3 region has the DNA TGTGCCAGCAGCCCCGGACTAGCGGGAGTATGGAGCACCGGGGAGCTGTTTTTT.

CDR3 residues: CATLSSYNSPLHF. The CDR3 DNA is TGTGCCACCCTGAGCTCCTATAATTCACCCCTCCACTTT. V usage is TRBV28 and J usage is TRBJ1-6; D gene uncertain. CDR1 is MDHEN, CDR2 SYDVKM, per germline. The CDR3 has 13 residues. V gave up 10 bases and J gave up 0 bases, with 7 bases separating them.

A single count supports this clone. The rearrangement uses TRBV12-5 and TRBJ1-2, with 12 positions matching TRBD1. This CDR3 has 15 residues. V shed 6 bases and J 8 bases; nucleotides not matched to a gene: 10. Germline CDR1 reads LGHNT; CDR2 reads FRNRAP. The CDR3: CASGRDRGRMWGYTF. Here the CDR3 DNA reads TGTGCTAGTGGACGGGACAGGGGGCGGATGTGGGGCTACACCTTC.

V and J are TRBV18 and TRBJ2-5; perhaps TRBD2 as D (6 bases). This CDR3 region has 18 residues. Germline V lookup: CDR1 KGHSH, CDR2 LQKENI. V lost 2 bases and J lost 5, with 24 bases in between. The CDR3, as DNA: TGTGCCAGCTCACCAAAGGTTTTTATTCCGGCCGGAGGGGAGACCCAGTACTTC. Its protein product is CASSPKVFIPAGGETQYF.

The rearrangement uses TRBV10-1 and TRBJ2-1; no clear D gene. Germline loops: CDR1 WNHNN, CDR2 SYGVQD (reference sequence). The CDR3 is 13 amino acids. V dropped 4 bases and J dropped 7 bases, with 11 bases sitting between them. The CDR3 region has the DNA TGCGCCAGCAGTGCCGCGACCGGGAATGAGCAGTTCTTC. Translation: CASSAATGNEQFF.

The rearrangement links TRBV6-5 to TRBJ1-2; D might be TRBD1 (6 bases). This CDR3 is built from 14 residues. V dropped 10 bases and J dropped 0 bases, with 15 bases sitting between them. Looked up from germline, CDR1 is MNHEY and CDR2 is SVGAGI. The CDR3 DNA sequence: TGTGCCACCTCATGGACAGTCTCTAACTATGGCTACACCTTC. It specifies CATSWTVSNYGYTF.